This T cell receptor beta chain was identified in a study of T cells after yellow fever vaccination. This clonotype was counted only a few times. The germline gene is not matched at one end of the junction; a read error may be the cause. This CDR3 spans 14 amino acids. Germline CDR1 reads DFQATT; CDR2 reads SNEGSKA (reference sequence). TCRdb used MiXCR to reprocess the 5' RACE reads, holding one entry per CDR3 protein. The data hold roughly 500,000 distinct CDR3 sequences, with roughly 19% observed a single time. This receptor was identified in a man aged 25 to 40 who received the YFV17D yellow fever vaccine. J is TRBJ2-1 and V is TRBV20-1; the match to TRBD1 covers 9 bases. The specimen comprised PBMCs, sampled 15 days after the yellow fever booster vaccination. CDR3 sequence: CSASRTGAYNEQSF. The CDR3 DNA is TGCAGTGCTTCGAGGACAGGGGCCTACAATGAGCAGTCCTTC.